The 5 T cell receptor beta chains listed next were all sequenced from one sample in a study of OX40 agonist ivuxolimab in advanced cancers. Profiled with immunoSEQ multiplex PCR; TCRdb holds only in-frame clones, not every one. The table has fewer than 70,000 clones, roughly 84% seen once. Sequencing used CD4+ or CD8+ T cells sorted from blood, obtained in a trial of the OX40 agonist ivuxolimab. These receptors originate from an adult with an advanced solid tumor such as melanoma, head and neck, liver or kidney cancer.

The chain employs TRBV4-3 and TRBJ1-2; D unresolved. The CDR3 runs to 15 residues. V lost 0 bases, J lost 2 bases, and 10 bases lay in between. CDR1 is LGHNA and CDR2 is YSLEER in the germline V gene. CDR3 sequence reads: CASSQDTWENYGYTF. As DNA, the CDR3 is TGCGCCAGCAGCCAAGACACCTGGGAAAACTATGGCTACACCTTC.

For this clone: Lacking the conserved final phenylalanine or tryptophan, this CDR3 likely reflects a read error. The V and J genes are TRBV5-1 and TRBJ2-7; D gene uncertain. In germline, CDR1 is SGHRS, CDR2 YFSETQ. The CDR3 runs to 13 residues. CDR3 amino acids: CASSLAGSYEQYS. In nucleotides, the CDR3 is TGTGCCAGCAGCTTGGCCGGCTCCTACGAGCAGTACTCC.

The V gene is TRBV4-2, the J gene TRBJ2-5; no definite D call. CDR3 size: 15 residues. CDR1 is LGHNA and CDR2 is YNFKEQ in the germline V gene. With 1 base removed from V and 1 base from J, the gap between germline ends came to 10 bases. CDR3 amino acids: CASSQAAAPQETQYF. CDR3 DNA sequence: TGTGCCAGCAGCCAAGCCGCAGCCCCCCAAGAGACCCAGTACTTC.

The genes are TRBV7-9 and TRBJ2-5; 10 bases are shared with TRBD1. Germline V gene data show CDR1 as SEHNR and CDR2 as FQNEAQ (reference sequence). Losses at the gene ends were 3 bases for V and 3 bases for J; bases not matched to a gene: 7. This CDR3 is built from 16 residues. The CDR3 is CASSFQAGQGKETQYF. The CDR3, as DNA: TGTGCCAGCAGCTTTCAAGCGGGACAGGGGAAAGAGACCCAGTACTTC.

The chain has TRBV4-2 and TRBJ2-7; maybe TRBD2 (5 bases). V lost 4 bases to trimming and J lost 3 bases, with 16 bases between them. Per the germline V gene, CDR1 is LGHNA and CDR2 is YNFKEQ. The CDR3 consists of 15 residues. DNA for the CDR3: TGTGCCAGCAGCCTGCGGGTAACCGCCGGCTACGAGCAGTACTTC. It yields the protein CASSLRVTAGYEQYF.